The 9 T cell receptor beta chains below were found in one sample sequenced in a study of CXCR3-negative and CXCR3-positive naive CD8 T cells (dated by TCRdb to the late 2010s). Sequencing relied on a NextSeq 550. The Human TCR Profiling Kit (MiLaboratory) was used to make UMI-labeled 5' RACE TRB cDNA libraries. TCRdb reprocessed the reads and lists each CDR3 protein sequence as a single entry, with no DNA. The table for this sample shows 46,000 or so distinct CDR3 sequences. The ten largest clones add up to 2% to 2.5% of the sample. Specimen: naive CXCR3- CD8+ T cells from blood. This specimen's cell subset or site label, interpreted: CD45RO-CCR7+CD27+CD95- naive CD8+ T cells lacking CXCR3 (TNR3-). The receptors derive from a human donor in good health. Some clones in this sample may be carry-over from other donors' samples.

J is TRBJ2-2 and V is TRBV29-1; absent DNA, TCRdb's TRBD2 call cannot be checked. Germline CDR1 is SQVTM and CDR2 is ANQGSEA. The CDR3 spans 15 residues. The CDR3 spells CSVSLAGEFTGELFF.

The J gene is TRBJ2-7, the V gene TRBV6-2 or TRBV6-3; as DNA is missing, the TRBD2 call by TCRdb cannot be tested. This CDR3 region has 15 residues. From germline, CDR1 is MNHEY and CDR2 SVGEGT. CDR3 in amino acids: CASSYGLAGSYEQYF.

The genes are TRBV9 and TRBJ2-7; the TCRdb D gene call, TRBD2, has no DNA to confirm it. The CDR3 sequence is 14 residues long. Germline CDR1 reads SGDLS; CDR2 reads YYNGEE. The chain's CDR3 is CASSIGTSGIEQYF.

CDR3: CASSLRVENTIYF. The rearrangement links TRBV7-9 to TRBJ1-3. The CDR3 loop spans 13 amino acids. In germline, CDR1 is SEHNR, CDR2 FQNEAQ (reference sequence).

This chain joins TRBV12-3 or TRBV12-4 and TRBJ2-2; TCRdb picks TRBD1, but there is no DNA to check that call. The CDR3 has 16 residues. CDR3: CASSFQQGAGTGELFF.

The chain couples TRBV4-2 to TRBJ2-7; TCRdb lists TRBD1, though no DNA is available to test this call. The germline V gene has CDR1 LGHNA and CDR2 YNFKEQ. There are 18 residues in the CDR3. CDR3 region: CASSQAPYGTDQPYEQYF.

This sequence joins TRBV5-5 and TRBJ2-7; the TCRdb D gene call, TRBD1, has no DNA to confirm it. The CDR3 runs 14 residues. Germline assignment: CDR1 SGHKS and CDR2 YYEKEE (reference sequence). The chain's CDR3 is CASSATRDSYEQYF.

This chain links TRBV7-6 with TRBJ2-3. Germline V gene lookup returns CDR1 SGHVS and CDR2 FNYEAQ. The CDR3 sequence is 17 residues long. The CDR3 protein is CASSLPAGEAITDTQYF.

CDR3: CASSQERTYEQYF. The J gene is TRBJ2-7, the V gene TRBV4-2. CDR3 length: 13 amino acids. CDR1 is LGHNA and CDR2 is YNFKEQ in the germline V gene.